This T cell receptor beta chain was found in a study of blood T cell repertoires in COVID-19. Study details: Spain, Italy and the United States supplied samples that represented acute and convalescent COVID-19. In each case, the material was cDNA or gDNA derived from T cells, B-cell-depleted T cells, or PBMCs.

J gave up 8 bases and V 1 base, and 1 base lay outside the gene matches. The CDR3 is made up of 13 amino acids. Germline-derived CDR1 and CDR2 are KGHDR and SFDVKD. Followed longitudinally, the Seattle patients had been enrolled during active infection. As processed by the authors: Estimated nucleated cell counts came from reference gene primer amplification. Here immunoSEQ multiplex PCR was the method, and the copy in TCRdb shows in-frame clones only, minus some. V and J calls and clone size follow that table, whereas D and trimming were derived from the DNA. The sample holds fewer than 200,000 clones, roughly 90% seen once.

The sequence derives from a man aged 25-45 years with COVID-19, enrolled during active disease. The sequenced sample consisted of peripheral blood. The V gene is TRBV24-1, the J gene TRBJ1-2; TRBD1 agrees at 9 bases. CDR3 sequence: CATSDFTGGGYTF. The CDR3 DNA reads TGTGCCACCAGTGATTTCACAGGGGGCGGCTACACCTTC.